These T cell receptor delta chains were read from a single sample in a study of gamma-delta chains in newborns, infants, children. TCRdb re-identified clones in the reads via CATT. The sample consists of 5,700 or so delta-chain clones, about 0.42% of them appearing once. The sequenced material came from blood. These receptor sequences come from a child who was a newborn, infant or young child, either healthy, febrile or measles-vaccinated (not recorded which). The CDR3 runs from the conserved cysteine through the conserved F or W. The order of the fields is J gene, V gene, D gene, clone size, CDR3 protein, CDR3 DNA. A D gene is named only where the DNA matches it firmly. Clone size is shown for a subset of rows, as once, few, many or a class of expanded clone.

TRDJ3,TRDV2,TRDD3,medium-sized,CACDTLGIPRSSWDTRQMFF,TGTGCCTGTGACACCCTGGGGATACCTAGAAGCTCCTGGGACACCCGACAGATGTTTTTC
TRDJ2,TRDV2,TRDD3,medium-sized,CACDTLGDTALTAQLFF,TGTGCCTGTGACACACTGGGGGACACAGCTTTGACAGCACAACTCTTCTTT
TRDJ2,TRDV2,TRDD3,medium-sized,CACDTGGYAQLFF,TGTGCCTGTGACACTGGGGGATACGCACAACTCTTCTTT
TRDJ3,TRDV2,TRDD3,medium-sized,CACDTVGDRSWDTRQMFF,TGTGCCTGTGACACCGTGGGGGACCGCTCCTGGGACACCCGACAGATGTTTTTC
TRDJ2,TRDV2,TRDD3,large,CACDLLGDTMTAQLFF,TGTGCCTGTGACTTACTGGGGGATACGATGACAGCACAACTCTTCTTT
TRDJ3,TRDV2,TRDD3,medium-sized,CACDWGIRGDTRQMFF,TGTGCCTGTGACTGGGGGATAAGGGGGGACACCCGACAGATGTTTTTC
TRDJ2,TRDV2,.,large,CACDIWGTTAQLFF,TGTGCCTGTGACATCTGGGGAACCACAGCACAACTCTTCTTT
TRDJ3,TRDV2,TRDD3,large,CACDTLLGDTWDTRQMFF,TGTGCCTGTGACACCCTCCTGGGGGATACCTGGGACACCCGACAGATGTTTTTC
TRDJ3,TRDV2,TRDD3,medium-sized,CACDTLTGGYGSWDTRQMFF,TGTGCCTGTGACACTCTTACTGGGGGATACGGGTCCTGGGACACCCGACAGATGTTTTTC
TRDJ1,TRDV3,TRDD3,medium-sized,CAFRGGYWRTNPRGKLIF,TGTGCCTTTCGTGGGGGATACTGGAGGACTAACCCGCGGGGTAAACTCATCTTT
TRDJ3,TRDV2,TRDD3,few,CACDPGGSSWDTRQMFF,TGTGCCTGTGACCCTGGGGGCTCATCATGGGACACCCGACAGATGTTTTTC
TRDJ3,TRDV2,TRDD3,few,CACDTGRKLGGTFWDTRQMFF,TGTGCCTGTGACACCGGTCGGAAGCTGGGGGGTACATTCTGGGACACCCGACAGATGTTTTTC
TRDJ3,TRDV2,TRDD3,medium-sized,CACDTPTGGASSWDTRQMFF,TGTGCCTGTGACACCCCAACTGGGGGAGCCAGCTCCTGGGACACCCGACAGATGTTTTTC
TRDJ3,TRDV2,.,few,CACDTVSSWGARQMFF,TGTGCCTGTGACACGGTGAGCTCCTGGGGCGCCCGACAGATGTTTTTC
TRDJ3,TRDV2,TRDD3,large,CACDTAGGYWDTRQMFF,TGTGCCTGTGACACGGCTGGGGGATACTGGGACACCCGACAGATGTTTTTC
TRDJ1,TRDV2,.,large,CACDTVGTYTDKLIF,TGTGCCTGTGACACCGTGGGGACTTACACCGATAAACTCATCTTT
TRDJ3,TRDV2,TRDD3,medium-sized,CACDPATGGVTWDTRQMFF,TGTGCCTGTGACCCAGCGACTGGGGGAGTGACCTGGGACACCCGACAGATGTTTTTC
TRDJ2,TRDV2,TRDD3,medium-sized,CACDTVLGDKNLTAQLFF,TGTGCCTGTGACACCGTACTGGGGGATAAAAATTTGACAGCACAACTCTTCTTT
TRDJ1,TRDV2,TRDD3,medium-sized,CACDVLGDTKYTDKLIF,TGTGCCTGTGACGTACTGGGGGATACGAAGTACACCGATAAACTCATCTTT
TRDJ3,TRDV2,.,few,CARDTWGVPWDARQMFF,TGTGCCCGTGACACCTGGGGAGTCCCCTGGGACGCCCGACAGATGTTTTTC
TRDJ3,TRDV2,TRDD3,medium-sized,CACDTWGMGSSWDTRQMFF,TGTGCCTGTGACACCTGGGGGATGGGGAGCTCCTGGGACACCCGACAGATGTTTTTC
TRDJ3,TRDV2,.,medium-sized,CACDTLLDSWDTRQMFF,TGTGCCTGTGACACGTTACTAGACTCCTGGGACACCCGACAGATGTTTTTC
TRDJ3,TRDV2,TRDD3,medium-sized,CACDTYWGIRSSWDTRQMFF,TGTGCCTGTGACACGTACTGGGGGATACGCAGCTCCTGGGACACCCGACAGATGTTTTTC
TRDJ2,TRDV2,TRDD3,large,CACDVLGDTAQLFF,TGTGCCTGTGACGTACTGGGGGATACAGCACAACTCTTCTTT
TRDJ3,TRDV2,TRDD3,medium-sized,CACDPSYYWGTCSSWDTRQMFF,TGTGCCTGTGACCCATCGTACTACTGGGGGACGTGTAGCTCCTGGGACACCCGACAGATGTTTTTC
TRDJ3,TRDV2,TRDD3,medium-sized,CACDVAGGYATWDTRQMFF,TGTGCCTGTGACGTGGCTGGGGGATACGCGACCTGGGACACCCGACAGATGTTTTTC
TRDJ4,TRDV2,TRDD3,medium-sized,CACDTLVLGVPRPLIF,TGTGCCTGTGACACACTCGTACTGGGGGTACCCAGACCCCTGATCTTT
TRDJ3,TRDV2,TRDD3,medium-sized,CACDTVGDTRSGDTRQMFF,TGTGCCTGTGACACCGTGGGGGATACGCGGTCTGGGGACACCCGACAGATGTTTTTC
TRDJ1,TRDV2,.,medium-sized,CADLTDKLIF,TGTGCCGATCTCACCGATAAACTCATCTTT
TRDJ3,TRDV2,TRDD3,.,CACDILGDPSGDTRQMFF,TGTGCCTGTGACATACTGGGGGATCCCTCCGGGGACACCCGACAGATGTTTTTC
TRDJ3,TRDV2,.,medium-sized,CACDTWGSWDTRQMFF,TGTGCCTGTGACACCTGGGGCTCCTGGGACACCCGACAGATGTTTTTC
TRDJ3,TRDV2,TRDD3,medium-sized,CACDTWGMTDTRQMFF,TGTGCCTGTGACACCTGGGGGATGACGGACACCCGACAGATGTTTTTC
TRDJ3,TRDV2,TRDD3,medium-sized,CACDALLGGSWDTRQMFF,TGTGCCTGTGACGCCCTACTGGGGGGTTCCTGGGACACCCGACAGATGTTTTTC
TRDJ3,TRDV2,TRDD3,large,CACDTGGFSSWDTRQMFF,TGTGCCTGTGACACCGGGGGATTTAGCTCCTGGGACACCCGACAGATGTTTTTC
TRDJ2,TRDV2,TRDD3,.,CACDILGATVLTAQLFF,TGTGCCTGTGACATACTGGGGGCTACTGTTTTGACAGCACAACTCTTCTTT
TRDJ3,TRDV2,TRDD3,medium-sized,CACDTGWDTTWDTRQMFF,TGTGCCTGTGACACCGGATGGGATACAACCTGGGACACCCGACAGATGTTTTTC
TRDJ3,TRDV2,TRDD3,medium-sized,CACDALGDIGGKWDTRQMFF,TGTGCCTGTGACGCCCTGGGGGATATCGGGGGGAAATGGGACACCCGACAGATGTTTTTC
TRDJ2,TRDV2,.,large,CACDTLGYMSQLFF,TGTGCCTGTGACACCCTGGGGTACATGTCGCAACTCTTCTTT
TRDJ3,TRDV2,TRDD3,medium-sized,CACDTWGIPSSWDTRQMFF,TGTGCCTGTGACACCTGGGGGATACCGAGCTCCTGGGACACCCGACAGATGTTTTTC